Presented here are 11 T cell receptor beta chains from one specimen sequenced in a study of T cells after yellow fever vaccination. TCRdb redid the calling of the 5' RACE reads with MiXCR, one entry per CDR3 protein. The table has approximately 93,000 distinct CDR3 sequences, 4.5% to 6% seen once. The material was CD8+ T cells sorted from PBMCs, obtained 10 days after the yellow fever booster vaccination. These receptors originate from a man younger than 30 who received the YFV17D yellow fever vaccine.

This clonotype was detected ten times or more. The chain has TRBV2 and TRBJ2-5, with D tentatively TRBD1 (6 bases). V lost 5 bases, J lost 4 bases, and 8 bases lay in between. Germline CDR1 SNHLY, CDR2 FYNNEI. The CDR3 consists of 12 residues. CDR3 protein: CASSSGVETQYF. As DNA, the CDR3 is TGTGCCAGCAGTTCAGGGGTAGAGACCCAGTACTTC.

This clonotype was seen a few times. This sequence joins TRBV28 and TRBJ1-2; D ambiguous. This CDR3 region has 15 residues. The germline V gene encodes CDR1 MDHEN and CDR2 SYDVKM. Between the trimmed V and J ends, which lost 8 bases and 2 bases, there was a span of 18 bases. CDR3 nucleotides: TGTGCCAGCCAAAGGGTGGGCCTGACCAACTATGGCTACACCTTC. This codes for CASQRVGLTNYGYTF.

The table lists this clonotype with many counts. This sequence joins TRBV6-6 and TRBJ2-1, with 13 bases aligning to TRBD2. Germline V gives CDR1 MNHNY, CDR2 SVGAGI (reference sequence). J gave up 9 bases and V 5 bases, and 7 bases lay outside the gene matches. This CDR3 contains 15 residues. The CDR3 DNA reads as TGTGCCAGCAGTCCACTAGCGGGGGGGCCTCGTGAGCAGTTCTTC. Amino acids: CASSPLAGGPREQFF.

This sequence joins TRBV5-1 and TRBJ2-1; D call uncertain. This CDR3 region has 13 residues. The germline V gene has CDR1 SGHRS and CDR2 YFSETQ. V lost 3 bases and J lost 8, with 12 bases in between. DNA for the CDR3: TGCGCCAGCAGCTCACCGAGGTTCGATGAGCAGTTCTTC. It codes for CASSSPRFDEQFF.

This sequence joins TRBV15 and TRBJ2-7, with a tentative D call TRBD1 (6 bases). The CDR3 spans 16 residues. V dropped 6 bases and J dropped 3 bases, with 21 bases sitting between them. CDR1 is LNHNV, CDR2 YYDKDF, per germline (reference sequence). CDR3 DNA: TGTGCCACCAGGAGGGTCGCAGGGGTCACCCTCTACGAGCAGTACTTC. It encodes CATRRVAGVTLYEQYF. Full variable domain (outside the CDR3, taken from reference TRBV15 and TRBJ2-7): DAMVIQNPRYQVTQFGKPVTLSCSQTLNHNVMYWYQQKSSQAPKLLFHYYDKDFNNEADTPDNFQSRRPNTSFCFLDIRSPGLGDTAMYLCATRRVAGVTLYEQYFGPGTRLTVT.

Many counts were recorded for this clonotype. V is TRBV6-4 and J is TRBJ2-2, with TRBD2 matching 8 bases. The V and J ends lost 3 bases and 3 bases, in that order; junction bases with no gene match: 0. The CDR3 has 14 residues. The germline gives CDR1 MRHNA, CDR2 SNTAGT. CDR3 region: CASSERGDTGELFF. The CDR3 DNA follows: TGTGCCAGCAGTGAGCGGGGGGACACCGGGGAGCTGTTTTTT.

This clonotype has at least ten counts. CDR3 protein: CATRPFDETQYF. The CDR3 coding sequence is TGTGCCACCAGACCCTTTGACGAGACCCAGTACTTC. V is TRBV12-3 or TRBV12-4 and J is TRBJ2-5; D is uncertain. CDR3 length: 12 residues. The ends were cut back, 10 bases at V and 5 bases at J, with 14 bases in the middle.

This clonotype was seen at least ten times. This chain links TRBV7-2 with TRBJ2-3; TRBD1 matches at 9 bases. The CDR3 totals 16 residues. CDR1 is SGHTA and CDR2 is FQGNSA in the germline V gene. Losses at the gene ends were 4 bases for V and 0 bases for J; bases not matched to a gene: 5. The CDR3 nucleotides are TGTGCCAGCAGCTGGGACAGGGCGTATAGCACAGATACGCAGTATTTT. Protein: CASSWDRAYSTDTQYF.

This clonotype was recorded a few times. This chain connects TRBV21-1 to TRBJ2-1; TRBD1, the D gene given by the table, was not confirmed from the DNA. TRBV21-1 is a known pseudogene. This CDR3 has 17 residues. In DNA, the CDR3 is TGTGCCAGCAGCAAATGTAGAAATGGACAGGAAAACAATGAGCAGTTCTTC. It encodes CASSKCRNGQENNEQFF.

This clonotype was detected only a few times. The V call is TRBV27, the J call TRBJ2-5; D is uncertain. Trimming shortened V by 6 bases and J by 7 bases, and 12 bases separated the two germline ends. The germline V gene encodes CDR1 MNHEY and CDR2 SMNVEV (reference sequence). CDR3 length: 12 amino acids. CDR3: CASREVEGTQYF. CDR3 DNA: TGTGCCAGCAGAGAGGTAGAAGGGACCCAGTACTTC.

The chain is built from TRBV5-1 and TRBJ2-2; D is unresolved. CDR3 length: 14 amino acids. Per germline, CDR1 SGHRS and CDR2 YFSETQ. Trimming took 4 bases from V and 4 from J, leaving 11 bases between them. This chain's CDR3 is CASSRTSATGELFF. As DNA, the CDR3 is TGCGCCAGCAGCCGTACTTCGGCCACCGGGGAGCTGTTTTTT.